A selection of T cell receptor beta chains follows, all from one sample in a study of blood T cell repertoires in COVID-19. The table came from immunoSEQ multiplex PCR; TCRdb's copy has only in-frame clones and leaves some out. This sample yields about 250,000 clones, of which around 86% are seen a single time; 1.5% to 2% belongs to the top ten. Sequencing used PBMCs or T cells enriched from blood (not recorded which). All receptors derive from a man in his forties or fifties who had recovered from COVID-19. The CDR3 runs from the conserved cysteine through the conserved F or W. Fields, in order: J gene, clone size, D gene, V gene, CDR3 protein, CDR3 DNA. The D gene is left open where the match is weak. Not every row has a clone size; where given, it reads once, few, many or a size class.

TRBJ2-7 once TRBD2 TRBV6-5 CASILSGSSYEQYF TGTGCCAGCATTCTTAGCGGGAGTTCCTACGAGCAGTACTTC
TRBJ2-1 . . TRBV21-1 CASSRQGANEQFF TGTGCCAGCAGCAGACAGGGGGCGAATGAGCAGTTCTTC
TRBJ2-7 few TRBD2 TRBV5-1 CASSPLGLAGAYEQYF TGCGCCAGCAGCCCTTTGGGACTAGCGGGAGCCTACGAGCAGTACTTC
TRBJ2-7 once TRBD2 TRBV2 CASSEAGTSGLDEQYF TGTGCCAGCAGTGAAGCGGGGACTAGCGGGCTAGACGAGCAGTACTTC
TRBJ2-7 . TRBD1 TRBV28 CASSLDRVPYEQYF TGTGCCAGCAGTTTGGACAGGGTCCCGTACGAGCAGTACTTC
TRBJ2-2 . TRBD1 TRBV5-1 CASSSTGAGELFF TGCGCCAGCAGCTCGACAGGGGCCGGGGAGCTGTTTTTT
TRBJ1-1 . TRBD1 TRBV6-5 CASSEGQGSEAFF TGTGCCAGCAGCGAGGGACAGGGAAGTGAAGCTTTCTTT
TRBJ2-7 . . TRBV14 CASSPLSGAYEQYF TGTGCCAGCAGCCCCCTTTCGGGGGCCTACGAGCAGTACTTC
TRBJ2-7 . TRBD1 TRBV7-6 CASSLVVLCQGVYEQYF TGTGCCAGCAGCTTAGTTGTATTGTGTCAGGGGGTCTACGAGCAGTACTTC
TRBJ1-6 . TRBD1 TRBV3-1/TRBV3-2 CASSINGQGGSPLHF TGTGCCAGCAGCATCAACGGACAGGGCGGATCACCCCTCCACTTT
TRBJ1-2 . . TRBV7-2 CASSFSPQSRAYGYTF TGTGCCAGCAGCTTCTCCCCACAGAGCAGGGCGTATGGCTACACCTTC
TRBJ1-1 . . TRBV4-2 CASSQVSSWDTEAFF TGTGCCAGCAGCCAAGTTAGCAGTTGGGACACTGAAGCTTTCTTT
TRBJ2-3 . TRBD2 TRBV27 CASSFSGSTDTQYF TGTGCCAGCAGTTTTAGCGGGAGCACAGATACGCAGTATTTT
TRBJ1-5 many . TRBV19 CASRQDSGNQPQHF TGTGCCAGTAGGCAGGACAGCGGCAATCAGCCCCAGCATTTT
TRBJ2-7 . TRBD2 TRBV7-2 CASSSRTSGGANF TGTGCCAGCAGCTCGCGGACTAGCGGGGGGGCCAACTTC
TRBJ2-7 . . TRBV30 CAWSHSGHDEQYF TGTGCCTGGAGTCATTCCGGACACGACGAGCAGTACTTC
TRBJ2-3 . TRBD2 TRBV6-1 CASSVRTSFNSDTQYF TGTGCCAGCAGTGTCCGGACTAGCTTTAATTCAGATACGCAGTATTTT
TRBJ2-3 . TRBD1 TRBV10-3 CAISERTGATDTQYF TGTGCCATCAGTGAGCGGACAGGGGCCACAGATACGCAGTATTTT
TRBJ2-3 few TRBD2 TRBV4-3 CASSKKRGRGGLSHDTQYF TGCGCCAGCAGCAAGAAAAGGGGACGGGGGGGCCTCTCCCACGATACGCAGTATTTT
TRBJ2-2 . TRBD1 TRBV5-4 CASKGQGTTGELFF TGTGCCAGCAAAGGACAGGGGACCACCGGGGAGCTGTTTTTT
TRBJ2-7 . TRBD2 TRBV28 CASSFEAGDLLGSPTPQYF TGTGCCAGCAGTTTTGAGGCGGGAGACCTCCTCGGCTCTCCTACGCCGCAGTACTTC
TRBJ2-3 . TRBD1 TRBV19 CASSETGTGTTDTQYF TGTGCCAGTAGTGAAACCGGGACAGGGACCACAGATACGCAGTATTTT
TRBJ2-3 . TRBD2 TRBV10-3 CAISDQEGTRLGDTQYF TGTGCCATCAGTGATCAGGAGGGGACTAGACTGGGAGATACGCAGTATTTT
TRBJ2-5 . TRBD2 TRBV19 CASSIGSAGQETQYF TGTGCCAGTAGTATCGGGTCAGCGGGACAAGAGACCCAGTACTTC
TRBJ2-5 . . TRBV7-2 CASSLIAGASRAQYF TGTGCCAGCAGCTTAATTGCGGGGGCTTCAAGGGCCCAGTACTTC
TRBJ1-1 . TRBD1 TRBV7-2 CASSLGQGNTEAFF TGTGCCAGCAGCTTAGGACAGGGGAACACTGAAGCTTTCTTT
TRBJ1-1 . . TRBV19 CASSLGASNTEAFF TGTGCCAGTAGCCTGGGGGCCTCGAACACTGAAGCTTTCTTT